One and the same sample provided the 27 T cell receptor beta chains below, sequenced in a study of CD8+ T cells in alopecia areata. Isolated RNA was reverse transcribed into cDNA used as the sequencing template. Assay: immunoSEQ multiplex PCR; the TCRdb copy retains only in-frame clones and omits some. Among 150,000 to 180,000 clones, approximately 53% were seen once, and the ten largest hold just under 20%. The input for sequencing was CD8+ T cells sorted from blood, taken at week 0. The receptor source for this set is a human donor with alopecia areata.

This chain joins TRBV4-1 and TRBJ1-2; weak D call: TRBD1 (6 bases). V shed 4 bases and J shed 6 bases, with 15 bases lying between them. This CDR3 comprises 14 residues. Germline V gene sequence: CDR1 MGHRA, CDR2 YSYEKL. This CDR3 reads CASSPLEGGDGYTF. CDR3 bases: TGCGCCAGCAGCCCGTTGGAGGGGGGGGATGGCTACACCTTC.

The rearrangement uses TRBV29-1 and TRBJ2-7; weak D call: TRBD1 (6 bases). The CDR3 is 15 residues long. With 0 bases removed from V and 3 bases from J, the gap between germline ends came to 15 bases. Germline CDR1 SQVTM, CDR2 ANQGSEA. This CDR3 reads CSVEDRTGRDYEQYF. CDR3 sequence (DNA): TGCAGCGTTGAAGATCGCACAGGGCGAGACTACGAGCAGTACTTC.

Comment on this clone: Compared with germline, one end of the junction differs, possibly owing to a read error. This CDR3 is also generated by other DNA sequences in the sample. This CDR3 reads CASSLRDRGPYEQYF. Here the CDR3 DNA reads TGTGCCAGCAGCTTGAGGGACAGGGGGCCCTACGAGCAGTACTTC. The J gene is TRBJ2-7, the V gene TRBV5-1, with 12 bases lining up with TRBD1. Germline CDR1 is SGHRS and CDR2 is YFSETQ. This CDR3 has 15 residues.

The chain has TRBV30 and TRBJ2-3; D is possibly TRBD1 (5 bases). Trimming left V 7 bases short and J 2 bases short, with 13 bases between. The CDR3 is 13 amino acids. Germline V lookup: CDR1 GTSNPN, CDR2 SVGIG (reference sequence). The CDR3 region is CASSTDFTDTQYF. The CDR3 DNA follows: TGTGCCTCCTCGACAGATTTCACAGATACGCAGTATTTT. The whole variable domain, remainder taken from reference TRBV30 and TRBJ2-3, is SQTIHQWPATLVQPVGSPLSLECTVEGTSNPNLYWYRQAAGRGLQLLFYSVGIGQISSEVPQNLSASRPQDRQFILSSKKLLLSDSGFYLCASSTDFTDTQYFGPGTRLTVL.

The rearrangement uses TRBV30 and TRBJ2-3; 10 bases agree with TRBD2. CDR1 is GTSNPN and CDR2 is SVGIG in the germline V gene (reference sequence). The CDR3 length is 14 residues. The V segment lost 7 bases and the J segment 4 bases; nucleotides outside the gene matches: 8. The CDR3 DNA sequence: TGTGCCTCGTCGAGCGGGGGGGTGGCAGATACGCAGTATTTT. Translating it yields CASSSGGVADTQYF.

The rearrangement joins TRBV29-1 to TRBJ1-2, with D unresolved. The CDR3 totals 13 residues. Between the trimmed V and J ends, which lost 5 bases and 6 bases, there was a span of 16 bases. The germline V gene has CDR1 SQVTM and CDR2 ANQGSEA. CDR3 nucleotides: TGCAGCGTTTTGAGTAGGGTCGTCGATGGCTACACCTTC. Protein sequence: CSVLSRVVDGYTF.

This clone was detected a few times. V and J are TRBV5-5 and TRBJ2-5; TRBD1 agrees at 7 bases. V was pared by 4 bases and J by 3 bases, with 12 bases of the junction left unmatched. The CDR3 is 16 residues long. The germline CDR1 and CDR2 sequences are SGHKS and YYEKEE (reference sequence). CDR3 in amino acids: CASSNEHQGQKETQYF. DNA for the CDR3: TGTGCCAGCAGCAACGAACATCAGGGACAGAAAGAGACCCAGTACTTC.

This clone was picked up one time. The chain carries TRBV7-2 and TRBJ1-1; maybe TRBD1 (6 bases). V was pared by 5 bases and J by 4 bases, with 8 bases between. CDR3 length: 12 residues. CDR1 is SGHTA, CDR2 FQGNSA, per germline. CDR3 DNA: TGTGCCAGCAGCGGAGGGGGCACTGAAGCTTTCTTT. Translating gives CASSGGGTEAFF.

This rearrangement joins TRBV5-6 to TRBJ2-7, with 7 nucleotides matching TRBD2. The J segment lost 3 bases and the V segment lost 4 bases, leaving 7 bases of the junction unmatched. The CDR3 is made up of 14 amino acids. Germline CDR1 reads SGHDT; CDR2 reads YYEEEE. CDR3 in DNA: TGTGCCAGCAGCCCGGCGGGGGTCTACTACGAGCAGTACTTC. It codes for CASSPAGVYYEQYF.

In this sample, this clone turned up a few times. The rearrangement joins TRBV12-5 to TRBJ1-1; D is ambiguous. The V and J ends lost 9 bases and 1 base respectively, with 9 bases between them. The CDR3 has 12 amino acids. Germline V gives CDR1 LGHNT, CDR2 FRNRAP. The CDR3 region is CARVRPNTEAFF. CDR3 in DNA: TGTGCTAGAGTCCGACCGAACACTGAAGCTTTCTTT.

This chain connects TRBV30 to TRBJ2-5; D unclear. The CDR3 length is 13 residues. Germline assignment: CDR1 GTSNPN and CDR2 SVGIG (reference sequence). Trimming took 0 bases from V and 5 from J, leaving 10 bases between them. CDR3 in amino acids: CAWSVTSMETQYF. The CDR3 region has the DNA TGTGCCTGGAGTGTGACTTCCATGGAGACCCAGTACTTC.

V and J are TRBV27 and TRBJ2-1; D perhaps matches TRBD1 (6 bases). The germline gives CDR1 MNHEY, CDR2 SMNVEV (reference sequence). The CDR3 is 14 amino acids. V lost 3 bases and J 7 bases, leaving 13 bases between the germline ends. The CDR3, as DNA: TGTGCCAGCAGTTTCCCAACAGGGATAAATGAGCAGTTCTTC. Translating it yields CASSFPTGINEQFF.

The CDR3 region has the DNA TGTGCCACCCACCGTTCTGGGGCCAACGTCCTGACTTTC. It yields the protein CATHRSGANVLTF. The chain joins TRBV28 to TRBJ2-6; D remains unclear. Germline lookup yields CDR1 MDHEN and CDR2 SYDVKM. The CDR3 totals 13 residues. V shed 10 bases and J shed 1 base, with 8 bases lying between them.

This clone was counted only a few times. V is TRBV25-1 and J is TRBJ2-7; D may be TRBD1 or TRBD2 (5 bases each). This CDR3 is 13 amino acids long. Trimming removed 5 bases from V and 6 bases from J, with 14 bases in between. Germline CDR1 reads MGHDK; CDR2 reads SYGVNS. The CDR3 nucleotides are TGTGCCAGCAGTCCTAGGGAGAGGGGCGAGCAGTACTTC. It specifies CASSPRERGEQYF.

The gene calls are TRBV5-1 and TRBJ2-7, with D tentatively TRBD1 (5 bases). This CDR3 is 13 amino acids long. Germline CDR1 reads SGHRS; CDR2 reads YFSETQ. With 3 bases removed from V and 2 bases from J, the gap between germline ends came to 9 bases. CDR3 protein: CASSYPGTYEQYF. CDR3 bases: TGCGCCAGCAGCTACCCAGGGACCTACGAGCAGTACTTC.

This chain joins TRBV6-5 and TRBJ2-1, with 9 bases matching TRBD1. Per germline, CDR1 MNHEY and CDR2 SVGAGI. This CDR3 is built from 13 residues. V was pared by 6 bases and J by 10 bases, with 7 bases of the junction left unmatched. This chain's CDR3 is CASSLDRGGEQFF. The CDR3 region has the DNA TGTGCCAGCAGCTTAGACAGGGGGGGGGAGCAGTTCTTC.

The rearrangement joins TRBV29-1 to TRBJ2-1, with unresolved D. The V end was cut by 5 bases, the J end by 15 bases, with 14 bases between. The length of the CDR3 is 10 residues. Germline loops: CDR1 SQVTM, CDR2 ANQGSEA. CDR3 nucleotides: TGCAGCGTTTTCTGGGATTCGTTGTTCTTC. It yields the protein CSVFWDSLFF.

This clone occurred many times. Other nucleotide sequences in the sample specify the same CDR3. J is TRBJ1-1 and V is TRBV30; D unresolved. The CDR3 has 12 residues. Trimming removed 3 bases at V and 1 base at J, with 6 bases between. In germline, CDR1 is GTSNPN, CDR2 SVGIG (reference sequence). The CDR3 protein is CAWRRSNTEAFF. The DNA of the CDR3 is TGTGCCTGGAGGAGATCGAACACTGAAGCTTTCTTT.

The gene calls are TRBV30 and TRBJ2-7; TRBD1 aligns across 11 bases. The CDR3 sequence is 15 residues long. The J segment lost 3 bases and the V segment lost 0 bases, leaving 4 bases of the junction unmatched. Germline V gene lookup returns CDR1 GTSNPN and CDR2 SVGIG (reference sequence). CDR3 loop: CAWSVGTGGYYEQYF. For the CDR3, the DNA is TGTGCCTGGAGTGTAGGGACAGGGGGTTACTACGAGCAGTACTTC. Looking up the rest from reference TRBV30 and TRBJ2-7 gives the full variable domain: SQTIHQWPATLVQPVGSPLSLECTVEGTSNPNLYWYRQAAGRGLQLLFYSVGIGQISSEVPQNLSASRPQDRQFILSSKKLLLSDSGFYLCAWSVGTGGYYEQYFGPGTRLTVT.

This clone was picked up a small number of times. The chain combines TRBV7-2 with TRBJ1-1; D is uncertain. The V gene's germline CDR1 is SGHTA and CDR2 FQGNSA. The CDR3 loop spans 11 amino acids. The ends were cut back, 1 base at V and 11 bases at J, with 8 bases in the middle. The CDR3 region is CASSLGGPAFF. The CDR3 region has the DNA TGTGCCAGCAGCTTAGGAGGGCCGGCTTTCTTT. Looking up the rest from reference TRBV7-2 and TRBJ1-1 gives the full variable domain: GAGVSQSPSNKVTEKGKDVELRCDPISGHTALYWYRQSLGQGLEFLIYFQGNSAPDKSGLPSDRFSAERTGGSVSTLTIQRTQQEDSAVYLCASSLGGPAFFGQGTRLTVV.

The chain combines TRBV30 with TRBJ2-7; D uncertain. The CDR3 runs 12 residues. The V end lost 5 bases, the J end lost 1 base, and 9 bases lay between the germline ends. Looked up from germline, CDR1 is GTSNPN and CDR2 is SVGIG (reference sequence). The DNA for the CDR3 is TGTGCCTGGGGGTCGGGTTCCTACGAGCAGTACTTC. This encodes CAWGSGSYEQYF.

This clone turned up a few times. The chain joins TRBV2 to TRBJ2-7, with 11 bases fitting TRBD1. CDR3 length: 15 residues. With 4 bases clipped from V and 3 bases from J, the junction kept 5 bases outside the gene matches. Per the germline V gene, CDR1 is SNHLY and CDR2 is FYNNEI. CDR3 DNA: TGTGCCAGCAGTGGGGGACAGGGGGAGGGCTACGAGCAGTACTTC. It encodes CASSGGQGEGYEQYF. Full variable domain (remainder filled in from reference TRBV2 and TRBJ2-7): EPEVTQTPSHQVTQMGQEVILRCVPISNHLYFYWYRQILGQKVEFLVSFYNNEISEKSEIFDDQFSVERPDGSNFTLKIRSTKLEDSAMYFCASSGGQGEGYEQYFGPGTRLTVT.

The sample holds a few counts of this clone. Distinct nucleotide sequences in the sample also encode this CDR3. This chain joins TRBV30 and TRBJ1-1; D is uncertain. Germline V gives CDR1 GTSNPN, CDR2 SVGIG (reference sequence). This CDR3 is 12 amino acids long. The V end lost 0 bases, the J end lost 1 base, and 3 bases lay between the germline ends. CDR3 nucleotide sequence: TGTGCCTGGAGTGTCGGGAACACTGAAGCTTTCTTT. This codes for CAWSVGNTEAFF.

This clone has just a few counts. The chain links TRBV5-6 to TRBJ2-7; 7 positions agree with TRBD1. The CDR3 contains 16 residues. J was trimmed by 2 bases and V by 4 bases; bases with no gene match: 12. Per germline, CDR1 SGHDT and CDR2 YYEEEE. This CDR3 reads CASSLDRTGRTYEQYF. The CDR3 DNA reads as TGTGCCAGCAGCCTGGACCGGACAGGCCGAACCTACGAGCAGTACTTC.

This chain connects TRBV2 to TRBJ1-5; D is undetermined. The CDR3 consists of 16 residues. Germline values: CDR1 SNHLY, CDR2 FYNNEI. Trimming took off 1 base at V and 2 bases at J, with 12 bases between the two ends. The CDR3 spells CASSEEIREGNQPQHF. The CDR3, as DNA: TGTGCCAGCAGTGAAGAGATTAGGGAGGGCAATCAGCCCCAGCATTTT.

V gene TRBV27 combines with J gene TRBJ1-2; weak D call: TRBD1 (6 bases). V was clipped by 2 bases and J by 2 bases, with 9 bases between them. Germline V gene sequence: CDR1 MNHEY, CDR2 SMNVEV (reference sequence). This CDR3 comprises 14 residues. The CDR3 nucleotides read TGTGCCAGCAGTTTAACAGGGAACAACTATGGCTACACCTTC. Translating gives CASSLTGNNYGYTF.

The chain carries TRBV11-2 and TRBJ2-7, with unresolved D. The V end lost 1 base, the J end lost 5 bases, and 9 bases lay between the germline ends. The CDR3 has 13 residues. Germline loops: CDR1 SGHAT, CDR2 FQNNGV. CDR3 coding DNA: TGTGCCAGCAGCTTAGTCGGCCCGGACGAGCAGTACTTC. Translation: CASSLVGPDEQYF.